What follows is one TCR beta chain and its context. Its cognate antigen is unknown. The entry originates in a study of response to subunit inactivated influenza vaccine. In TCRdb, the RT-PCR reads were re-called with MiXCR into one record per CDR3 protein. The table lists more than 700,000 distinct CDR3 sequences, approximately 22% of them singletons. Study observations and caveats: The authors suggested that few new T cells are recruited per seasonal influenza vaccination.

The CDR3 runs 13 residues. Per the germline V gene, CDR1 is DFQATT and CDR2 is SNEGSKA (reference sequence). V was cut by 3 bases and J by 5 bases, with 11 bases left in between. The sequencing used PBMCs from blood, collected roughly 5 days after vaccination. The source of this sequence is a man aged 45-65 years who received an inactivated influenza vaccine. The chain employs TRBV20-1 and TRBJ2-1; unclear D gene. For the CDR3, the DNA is TGCAGTGCTAGTACAGTGGTAAACAATGAGCAGTTCTTC. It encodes CSASTVVNNEQFF.